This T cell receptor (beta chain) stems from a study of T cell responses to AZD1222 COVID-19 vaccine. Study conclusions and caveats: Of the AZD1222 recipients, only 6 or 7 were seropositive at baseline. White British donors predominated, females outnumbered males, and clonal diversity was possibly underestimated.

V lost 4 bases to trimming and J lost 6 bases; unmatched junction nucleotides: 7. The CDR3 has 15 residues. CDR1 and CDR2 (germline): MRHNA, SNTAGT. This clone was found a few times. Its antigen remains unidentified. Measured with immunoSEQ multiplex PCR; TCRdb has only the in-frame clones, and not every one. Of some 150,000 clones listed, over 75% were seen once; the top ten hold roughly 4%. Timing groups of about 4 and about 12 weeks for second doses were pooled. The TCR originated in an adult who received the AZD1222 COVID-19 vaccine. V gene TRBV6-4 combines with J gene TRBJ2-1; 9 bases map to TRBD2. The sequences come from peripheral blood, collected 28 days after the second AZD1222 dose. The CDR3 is CASSASGAEGNEQFF. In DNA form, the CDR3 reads TGTGCCAGCAGTGCTAGCGGGGCTGAGGGCAATGAGCAGTTCTTC.